One and the same sample provided the 10 T cell receptor beta chains below, sequenced in a study of long-term antiretroviral therapy in people with HIV (dated by TCRdb to the early 2020s). The immunoSEQ hsTCRB v3.0 assay was used at survey level resolution for TRB variable region sequencing. In its TCRdb copy, this immuneACCESS table keeps in-frame sequences only and misses some clones. Where compared with another copy, unresolved V genes explain less than half of these, and the others have no known cause. This sample comprises roughly 45,000 clones, about 86% of them detected only once. Around 3.2% of the sample is held by the ten biggest clonotypes. The sequencing here drew on unsorted PBMCs, taken 0.8 years after starting antiretroviral therapy. These TCRs come from a woman between 18 and 29 years old with HIV.

CDR3 amino acids: CASSPQFDQPQHF. CDR3 nucleotide sequence: TGTGCCAGCAGCCCTCAATTTGATCAGCCCCAGCATTTT. V and J are TRBV7-8 and TRBJ1-5; D remains unclear. Germline CDR1 and CDR2: SGHVS and FQNEAQ. The CDR3 length is 13 residues. V was shortened by 5 bases and J by 5 bases, with 10 bases between the two germline ends.

The chain recombines TRBV7-8 with TRBJ2-7; 8 nucleotides match TRBD1. The CDR3 totals 17 residues. Germline loops: CDR1 SGHVS, CDR2 FQNEAQ. V was pared by 2 bases and J by 0 bases, with 9 bases of the junction left unmatched. CDR3 sequence: CASSLRRGRSGSYEQYF. CDR3 bases: TGTGCCAGCAGCTTACGCAGGGGGCGCAGTGGCTCCTACGAGCAGTACTTC.

The chain is built from TRBV5-1 and TRBJ1-1, with a tentative D call TRBD1 (6 bases). CDR3 length: 14 amino acids. V gave up 2 bases and J gave up 3 bases, with 11 bases separating them. Germline V CDR1 and CDR2: SGHRS, YFSETQ. The CDR3 region has the DNA TGCGCCAGCAGCTTTCTCAGGGGAGACACTGAAGCTTTCTTT. Translation: CASSFLRGDTEAFF.

The chain combines TRBV28 with TRBJ2-1; D is perhaps TRBD1 or TRBD2 (5 bases each). In germline, CDR1 is MDHEN, CDR2 SYDVKM. The CDR3 length is 12 residues. V dropped 5 bases and J dropped 13 bases, with 15 bases sitting between them. In DNA, the CDR3 is TGTGCCAGCAGTCCCCGAGGGGCGTTTCAGTTCTTC. It is translated as CASSPRGAFQFF.

The J gene is TRBJ1-1, the V gene TRBV28; D not certain. Germline CDR1 MDHEN, CDR2 SYDVKM. The V and J ends lost 5 bases and 11 bases respectively, with 18 bases between them. This CDR3 contains 13 residues. The CDR3 DNA follows: TGTGCCAGCAGTACCCAAGATCACAGCGGGGCTTTCTTT. It is translated as CASSTQDHSGAFF.

V is TRBV20-1 and J is TRBJ2-5; TRBD1 is a possible D gene (5 bases). Looked up from germline, CDR1 is DFQATT and CDR2 is SNEGSKA (reference sequence). The length of the CDR3 is 10 residues. V shed 7 bases and J shed 4 bases, with 7 bases lying between them. Here the CDR3 reads CSGTGETQYF. DNA of the CDR3: TGCAGTGGAACAGGAGAGACCCAGTACTTC.

The rearrangement links TRBV10-3 to TRBJ2-7, with a tentative D call TRBD1 (7 bases). The V end was cut by 6 bases, the J end by 7 bases, with 25 bases between. The germline V gene encodes CDR1 ENHRY and CDR2 SYGVKD. The CDR3 loop spans 16 amino acids. As DNA, the CDR3 is TGTGCCATCAGCCCGGGCGGGGACAGATCCCGAAAAGAGCAGTACTTC. Amino acid sequence: CAISPGGDRSRKEQYF.

The chain employs TRBV7-3 and TRBJ1-5; D is undetermined. Per germline, CDR1 SGHTA and CDR2 FQGTGA. The germline V and J ends were trimmed by 1 base and 2 bases, with 6 bases remaining between them. The CDR3 is 14 residues long. The CDR3 bases are TGTGCCAGCAGCTTAATGGTTGGCAATCAGCCCCAGCATTTT. Amino acids: CASSLMVGNQPQHF.

J is TRBJ2-2 and V is TRBV28, with a tentative D call TRBD2 (7 bases). V shed 6 bases and J shed 2 bases, with 10 bases lying between them. The germline gives CDR1 MDHEN, CDR2 SYDVKM. The CDR3 sequence is 14 residues long. CDR3 loop: CASRRGGNTGELFF. CDR3 sequence (DNA): TGTGCCAGCAGGCGCGGGGGCAACACCGGGGAGCTGTTTTTT.

The V gene is TRBV10-3, the J gene TRBJ1-5; D perhaps matches TRBD1 (5 bases). Germline V CDR1 and CDR2: ENHRY, SYGVKD. This CDR3 is built from 14 residues. Trimming stripped 4 bases from V and 1 base from J, with 8 bases between. The CDR3 here is CAISVQASNQPQHF. CDR3 DNA sequence: TGTGCCATCAGTGTACAGGCCAGCAATCAGCCCCAGCATTTT.